This T cell receptor (beta chain) originates from a study of cytomegalovirus exposure and HLA in healthy donors. Across the study: From about 200 million T cells, an earlier analysis saw approximately 110 million unique TCR beta sequences.

Notes on the study in general: Reported findings show TCR beta sequences accurately forecast HLA-A and HLA-B alleles in most subjects.

Points on this clone: Its antigen remains unknown.

Primers: 60 Vbeta forward and 13 Jbeta reverse. Using immunoSEQ multiplex PCR, the repertoire was profiled, and TCRdb retains in-frame clones only, with some absent. The repertoire consists of about 110,000 clones, with about 76% occurring once and the leading ten covering around 5.8%. V dropped 1 base and J dropped 7 bases, with 16 bases sitting between them. The CDR3 spans 15 residues. Germline CDR1 MGHRA, CDR2 YSYEKL. What was sequenced was PBMCs. The receptor was derived from a woman in her forties or fifties in good health and CMV-seropositive. The V call is TRBV4-1, the J call TRBJ1-2, with D perhaps TRBD1 (6 bases). The CDR3 DNA reads as TGCGCCAGCAGCCAAGGACAGGCGTCGTATGGTGGCTACACCTTC. Its protein is CASSQGQASYGGYTF.